Described below is a single T cell receptor (beta chain) sequence and its context. The antigen is undetermined. Through a sample-barcoded 5' primer and a J-beta primer mix, a second PCR was run for roughly 7 to 12 cycles. MiXCR was run by TCRdb on the 5' RACE reads, yielding one entry per CDR3 protein. The table shows roughly 800,000 distinct CDR3 sequences, with 58% occurring only once. The V gene lost 3 bases and the J gene lost 7 bases, with 25 bases spanning the gap. The CDR3 has 18 residues. Germline values: CDR1 LGHDT, CDR2 YNNKEL (reference sequence). The entry originates in a study of blood T cells in healthy people across ages. Study-wide results and limits: TCR beta diversity, measured per million T cells, fell in a roughly linear way with age.

V usage is TRBV3-1 and J usage is TRBJ2-1; D is possibly TRBD2 (6 bases). This clonotype was sampled from a man in his thirties or forties in good health. The sequenced sample consisted of blood. CDR3 sequence (DNA): TGTGCCAGCAGCCATCACGGTTTATTGGCATCGGAGGGGAATGAGCAGTTCTTC. It translates to CASSHHGLLASEGNEQFF.